Following are 5 T cell receptor beta chains from one sample sequenced in a study of cytomegalovirus exposure and HLA in healthy donors. PCR employed 60 Vbeta and 13 Jbeta primers. Using immunoSEQ multiplex PCR, the repertoire was profiled, and TCRdb retains in-frame clones only, with some absent. The sample yields under 200,000 clones, approximately 80% seen once. The sequenced sample consisted of PBMCs. All receptors come from a woman under 40 in good health and CMV-seronegative.

This rearrangement joins TRBV29-1 to TRBJ1-2; D remains unclear. Germline V lookup: CDR1 SQVTM, CDR2 ANQGSEA. There are 14 residues in the CDR3. Trimming took off 1 base at V and 4 bases at J, with 13 bases between the two ends. The DNA for the CDR3 is TGCAGCGTTGAAGTAGACTACGGGAGCTATGGCTACACCTTC. Encoded protein: CSVEVDYGSYGYTF.

This clone was detected a few times. This rearrangement joins TRBV19 to TRBJ2-1; 8 nucleotides agree with TRBD2. The CDR3 contains 15 residues. Germline CDR1 is LNHDA and CDR2 is SQIVND (reference sequence). V trimming: 5 bases; J trimming: 8 bases; junction bases outside the gene matches: 11. The CDR3 loop is CASSPEAGGRDEQFF. CDR3 DNA sequence: TGTGCCAGTAGTCCAGAGGCGGGAGGCCGAGATGAGCAGTTCTTC. The full variable domain, rest sourced from reference TRBV19 and TRBJ2-1, is DGGITQSPKYLFRKEGQNVTLSCEQNLNHDAMYWYRQDPGQGLRLIYYSQIVNDFQKGDIAEGYSVSREKKESFPLTVTSAQKNPTAFYLCASSPEAGGRDEQFFGPGTRLTVL.

This clone was detected a few times. The rearrangement links TRBV5-1 to TRBJ2-7; TRBD1 might be the D (7 bases). Germline loops: CDR1 SGHRS, CDR2 YFSETQ. The CDR3 is 15 residues long. V was clipped by 3 bases and J by 3 bases, with 16 bases between them. The CDR3 protein is CASSYGGTEIYEQYF. CDR3 sequence (DNA): TGCGCCAGCAGCTACGGCGGGACAGAGATCTACGAGCAGTACTTC.

This clone was recorded once. The rearrangement links TRBV4-3 to TRBJ2-1; no clear D gene. This CDR3 contains 13 residues. The germline V gene encodes CDR1 LGHNA and CDR2 YSLEER. V lost 0 bases to trimming and J lost 8 bases, with 8 bases between them. The CDR3 is CASSQDRGDEQFF. The CDR3 region has the DNA TGCGCCAGCAGCCAAGATCGAGGTGATGAGCAGTTCTTC.

This chain uses TRBV9 with TRBJ1-2, with TRBD1 identical over 8 bases. CDR1 is SGDLS and CDR2 is YYNGEE in the germline V gene. This CDR3 is 14 amino acids long. The V segment lost 4 bases and the J segment 4 bases; nucleotides outside the gene matches: 6. The CDR3 loop is CASSPRTGRYGYTF. The CDR3 DNA reads as TGTGCCAGCAGCCCTCGGACAGGGCGCTATGGCTACACCTTC.